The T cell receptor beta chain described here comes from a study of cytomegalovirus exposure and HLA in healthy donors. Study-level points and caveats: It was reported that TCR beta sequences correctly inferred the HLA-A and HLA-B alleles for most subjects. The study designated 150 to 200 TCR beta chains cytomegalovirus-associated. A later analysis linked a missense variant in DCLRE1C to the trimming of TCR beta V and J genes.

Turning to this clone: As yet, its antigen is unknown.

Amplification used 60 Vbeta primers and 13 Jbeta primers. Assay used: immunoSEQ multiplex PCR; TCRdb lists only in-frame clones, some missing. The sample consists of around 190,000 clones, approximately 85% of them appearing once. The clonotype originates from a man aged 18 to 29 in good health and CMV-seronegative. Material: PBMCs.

The CDR3 reads CASSSRGSSYNEQFF. The CDR3, as DNA: TGTGCCAGCAGTTCTAGGGGATCTTCCTACAATGAGCAGTTCTTC. The chain joins TRBV6-5 to TRBJ2-1; perhaps TRBD1 as D (5 bases). CDR3 length equals 15 residues. V was shortened by 4 bases and J by 1 base, with 11 bases between the two germline ends. The germline CDR1 and CDR2 sequences are MNHEY and SVGAGI.